The clone carrying this T cell receptor beta chain was picked up many times. This sample was included in a study of T-cell memory formation after mild COVID-19. TCRdb processed the 5' RACE reads anew with MiXCR; each CDR3 protein has one entry. The sample has 150,000 or so distinct CDR3 sequences, more than 9% seen once. The receptor was derived from a man between 18 and 29 years old who had mild COVID-19 (a few samples of this study predate the infection). Cell type and time point are not known. Sequenced input: PBMCs or a T cell subset sorted from them (not recorded which).

Here the CDR3 DNA reads TGTGCCAGCAGCTCCCCCTACGAGCAGTACTTC. Its protein is CASSSPYEQYF. V and J are TRBV7-2 and TRBJ2-7; D ambiguous. The CDR3 contains 11 residues. Germline values: CDR1 SGHTA, CDR2 FQGNSA. The germline V and J ends were trimmed by 4 bases and 2 bases, with 3 bases remaining between them.